A single sample gave rise to the 23 T cell receptor beta chains below, sequenced in a study of graft-versus-host responses after intestinal transplantation. Sequenced by immunoSEQ multiplex PCR; TCRdb stores in-frame clones only, minus some. The data hold 35,000 to 45,000 clones, with 91% observed a single time. The material sequenced was PBMCs, taken 524 days after transplant. These receptor sequences come from a human patient who received an intestinal transplant, so some T cells may come from the graft donor.

This clone occurred a few times. This chain uses TRBV19 with TRBJ1-1; weak D call: TRBD1 (6 bases). CDR1 is LNHDA, CDR2 SQIVND, per germline (reference sequence). The CDR3 is 14 residues long. V lost 2 bases and J lost 4, with 11 bases in between. This chain's CDR3 is CASSITGLTTEAFF. The CDR3 DNA sequence: TGTGCCAGTAGTATAACAGGGTTAACCACTGAAGCTTTCTTT.

This clone was seen a handful of times. This rearrangement joins TRBV30 to TRBJ1-5; weak D call: TRBD1 (5 bases). Germline loops: CDR1 GTSNPN, CDR2 SVGIG (reference sequence). The V end was cut by 2 bases, the J end by 2 bases, with 16 bases between. This CDR3 contains 16 residues. The CDR3 nucleotides read TGTGCCTGGAGTTCGGGGGGGGGAAGAGGCAATCAGCCCCAGCATTTT. Encoded protein: CAWSSGGGRGNQPQHF.

The genes are TRBV4-2 and TRBJ2-7; perhaps TRBD2 as D (6 bases). The CDR3 runs to 16 residues. Trimming pared 5 bases from V and 2 bases from J, leaving 19 bases between. CDR1 is LGHNA and CDR2 is YNFKEQ in the germline V gene. CDR3 amino acids: CASSLCFRLGTYEQYF. CDR3 bases: TGTGCCAGCAGCTTGTGTTTCCGACTAGGCACCTACGAGCAGTACTTC.

The table lists this clone with a few counts. This sequence joins TRBV18 and TRBJ1-1; 8 bases are a match to TRBD1. Germline trimming cut 3 bases from V and 3 bases from J; bases unmatched to any gene: 0. Germline V lookup: CDR1 KGHSH, CDR2 LQKENI. There are 13 residues in the CDR3. CDR3 protein: CASSPTGDTEAFF. The CDR3 nucleotides read TGTGCCAGCTCACCGACAGGGGACACTGAAGCTTTCTTT.

Concerning this clone: The same CDR3 is also encoded by other DNA sequences in this sample. The V and J genes are TRBV4-2 and TRBJ1-3, with a weak D call TRBD1 (5 bases). Germline CDR1 reads LGHNA; CDR2 reads YNFKEQ. The CDR3 extends over 18 amino acids. The V and J ends lost 4 bases and 0 bases respectively, with 19 bases between them. CDR3 loop: CASSPGGLTGDSGNTIYF. The CDR3 bases are TGTGCCAGCAGCCCGGGGGGACTTACAGGAGACTCTGGAAACACCATATATTTT.

This chain uses TRBV18 with TRBJ1-5, with TRBD1 identical over 9 bases. V trimming: 3 bases; J trimming: 11 bases; junction bases outside the gene matches: 11. This CDR3 has 15 residues. CDR1 KGHSH and CDR2 LQKENI come from the germline V gene. In DNA, the CDR3 is TGTGCCAGCTCACCGCCCGGGACAGGGTCCGTGACCCAGCATTTT. It encodes CASSPPGTGSVTQHF.

The V gene is TRBV7-3, the J gene TRBJ2-3; D is possibly TRBD1 or TRBD2 (5 bases each). Germline lookup yields CDR1 SGHTA and CDR2 FQGTGA. Between the trimmed V and J ends, which lost 4 bases and 0 bases, there was a span of 11 bases. The CDR3 is 15 residues long. CDR3 nucleotides: TGTGCCAGCAGCTCCGGGGACGGGAGCACAGATACGCAGTATTTT. Translated, it gives CASSSGDGSTDTQYF. Full variable domain (missing parts from reference TRBV7-3 and TRBJ2-3): GAGVSQTPSNKVTEKGKYVELRCDPISGHTALYWYRQSLGQGPEFLIYFQGTGAADDSGLPNDRFFAVRPEGSVSTLKIQRTERGDSAVYLCASSSGDGSTDTQYFGPGTRLTVL.

The V gene is TRBV30, the J gene TRBJ1-4, with TRBD1 identical over 9 bases. The CDR3 has 14 amino acids. V shed 0 bases and J 7 bases; nucleotides not matched to a gene: 3. CDR1 and CDR2 (germline): GTSNPN, SVGIG (reference sequence). DNA of the CDR3: TGTGCCTGGAGTGTAGGGACAGGGATTGAAAAACTGTTTTTT. Protein product: CAWSVGTGIEKLFF.

The chain combines TRBV7-9 with TRBJ1-5, with TRBD1 matching over 7 bases. CDR1 is SEHNR and CDR2 is FQNEAQ in the germline V gene (reference sequence). Unmatched junction bases numbered 4, after V lost 5 bases and J lost 0 bases. The CDR3 is 15 residues long. CDR3 loop: CASSRDRNSNQPQHF. For the CDR3, the DNA is TGTGCCAGCAGCCGGGACAGAAATAGCAATCAGCCCCAGCATTTT.

The rearrangement joins TRBV5-6 to TRBJ2-7, with 7 nucleotides matching TRBD1. After removal of 2 bases from V and 3 bases from J, the junction contained 5 bases not matched to a gene. The CDR3 extends over 14 amino acids. Germline CDR1 is SGHDT and CDR2 is YYEEEE. This CDR3 reads CASSLGGTDYEQYF. DNA of the CDR3: TGTGCCAGCAGCTTAGGTGGGACAGACTACGAGCAGTACTTC.

With respect to this clone: Mismatch with germline at one junction end may stem from a read error. This rearrangement joins TRBV5-4 to TRBJ1-1; D unresolved. Germline CDR1 and CDR2: SGHNT and YYREEE (reference sequence). The CDR3 spans 11 residues. The CDR3 sequence is CASSLKTEAFF. The CDR3 DNA follows: TGTGCCAGCAGCTTGAAAACTGAAGCTTTCTTT.

This clone came up once. The rearrangement links TRBV27 to TRBJ2-1; D call uncertain. With 3 bases removed from V and 3 bases from J, the gap between germline ends came to 9 bases. Looked up from germline, CDR1 is MNHEY and CDR2 is SMNVEV (reference sequence). The CDR3 has 14 residues. Here the CDR3 reads CASSFSGLYNEQFF. In DNA, the CDR3 is TGTGCCAGCAGTTTCTCGGGCCTCTACAATGAGCAGTTCTTC.

The gene calls are TRBV19 and TRBJ2-7; D unclear. From germline, CDR1 is LNHDA and CDR2 SQIVND (reference sequence). Deletions cut 4 bases from V and 2 bases from J, with 9 bases between. CDR3 size: 13 residues. This CDR3 is CASSRAVAYEQYF. The DNA for the CDR3 is TGTGCCAGTAGTAGGGCGGTAGCCTACGAGCAGTACTTC.

The rearrangement uses TRBV4-1 and TRBJ2-4; tentatively, D is TRBD1 or TRBD2 (5 bases each). CDR1 and CDR2 (germline): MGHRA, YSYEKL. V lost 0 bases and J 6 bases, leaving 12 bases between the germline ends. The CDR3 has 15 amino acids. The CDR3 DNA follows: TGCGCCAGCAGCCAAGAGAGGGGAGCAGGAAACATTCAGTACTTC. It encodes CASSQERGAGNIQYF.

V is TRBV19 and J is TRBJ1-2, with TRBD1 identical over 7 bases. The J segment lost 4 bases and the V segment lost 1 base, leaving 9 bases of the junction unmatched. CDR3 length: 16 amino acids. Germline V gives CDR1 LNHDA, CDR2 SQIVND (reference sequence). In DNA form, the CDR3 reads TGTGCCAGTAGTATAGCCGGGGACAGACCGTCCTATGGCTACACCTTC. The encoded protein is CASSIAGDRPSYGYTF.

This clone has a handful of counts. The chain carries TRBV7-3 and TRBJ2-3; D is ambiguous. The CDR3 is 15 residues long. The germline V and J ends were trimmed by 2 bases and 0 bases, with 9 bases remaining between them. Germline assignment: CDR1 SGHTA and CDR2 FQGTGA. CDR3 protein: CASSLQGDSTDTQYF. The CDR3 DNA reads TGTGCCAGCAGCTTACAAGGAGATAGCACAGATACGCAGTATTTT.

The chain couples TRBV7-3 to TRBJ2-1; 8 bases line up with TRBD1. Germline lookup yields CDR1 SGHTA and CDR2 FQGTGA. The V segment lost 5 bases and the J segment 6 bases; nucleotides outside the gene matches: 6. This CDR3 has 14 amino acids. The CDR3 loop is CASSRRGRSNEQFF. CDR3 bases: TGTGCCAGCAGCCGCAGGGGGCGTAGCAATGAGCAGTTCTTC.

The chain has TRBV16 and TRBJ1-1; 8 nucleotides align to TRBD1. With V trimmed by 4 bases and J by 4 bases, 14 bases remained unmatched. The CDR3 sequence is 17 residues long. Germline-derived CDR1 and CDR2 are KGHSY and FQNENV. CDR3 in amino acids: CASSPSPPTGASTEAFF. The CDR3 nucleotides are TGTGCCAGCAGCCCCTCCCCTCCGACAGGGGCTTCCACTGAAGCTTTCTTT.

V gene TRBV4-2 combines with J gene TRBJ2-1; 14 bases line up with TRBD2. Germline V gene data show CDR1 as LGHNA and CDR2 as YNFKEQ. The CDR3 spans 13 residues. The CDR3, as DNA: TGTGTCACCGGGACTAGCGGGAGCTATGAGCAGTTCTTC. Protein: CVTGTSGSYEQFF.

This rearrangement joins TRBV27 to TRBJ2-1; 7 positions agree with TRBD2. The V and J ends lost 3 bases and 5 bases, in that order; junction bases with no gene match: 7. The CDR3 contains 15 residues. Germline CDR1 is MNHEY and CDR2 is SMNVEV (reference sequence). CDR3 DNA: TGTGCCAGCAGTTTGACTAGCTTTGGGCACAATGAGCAGTTCTTC. Residues: CASSLTSFGHNEQFF.

V gene TRBV9 combines with J gene TRBJ2-2, with 10 bases lining up with TRBD2. V shed 6 bases and J 7 bases; nucleotides not matched to a gene: 12. The CDR3 is 16 residues long. Germline lookup yields CDR1 SGDLS and CDR2 YYNGEE. CDR3 DNA sequence: TGTGCCAGCAACCAAGCGGGAGGGCCGGCGGACGGGGAGCTGTTTTTT. As protein: CASNQAGGPADGELFF.

The V and J genes are TRBV18 and TRBJ2-7; 10 bases match TRBD2. The CDR3 consists of 16 residues. The germline V gene encodes CDR1 KGHSH and CDR2 LQKENI. The junction had 9 bases not matched to a gene; V was cut back by 5 bases and J by 2 bases. The CDR3: CASSSLASGRTYEQYF. The CDR3 bases are TGTGCCAGCTCATCCCTGGCTAGCGGGAGAACCTACGAGCAGTACTTC.

The chain combines TRBV6-1 with TRBJ2-3; D is possibly TRBD2 (5 bases). Per germline, CDR1 MNHNS and CDR2 SASEGT. The CDR3 loop spans 15 amino acids. Trimming cost V 4 bases and J 0 bases, with 11 bases left between them. The CDR3 protein is CASSGERVSTDTQYF. DNA for the CDR3: TGTGCCAGCAGTGGGGAGAGAGTCAGCACAGATACGCAGTATTTT.